These T cell receptor beta chains were read from a single sample in a study of graft-versus-host responses after intestinal transplantation. Assay used: immunoSEQ multiplex PCR; TCRdb lists only in-frame clones, some missing. Of some 70,000 clones listed, about nine tenths were seen once; the top ten hold around 7.1%. Sequences were derived from bone marrow, sampled less than 750 days after intestinal transplantation. These receptors all stem from a human patient who received an intestinal transplant, so some T cells may come from the graft donor. Both conserved end residues are part of each CDR3.

v_gene	j_gene	CDR3aa
TRBV6-1	TRBJ2-7	CASTDLGRSSYEQYF
TRBV14	TRBJ1-2	CASSSGTGDYTF
TRBV5-1	TRBJ2-5	CASSLQSGPARGETQYF
TRBV10-2	TRBJ2-1	CASSLPGGGDEQFF
TRBV5-1	TRBJ2-7	CASNGTSGGASYEQYF
TRBV19	TRBJ2-4	CASATPGSAKNIQYF
TRBV6-6	TRBJ1-1	CASSRRTLNTEAFF
TRBV4-1	TRBJ1-3	CASSLVQGAAGNTIYF
TRBV7-3	TRBJ1-2	CASSFDRGGGYTF
TRBV7-9	TRBJ2-1	CASSLWTGGLYNEQFF
TRBV27	TRBJ2-1	CATRLAGPQNEQFF
TRBV13	TRBJ1-6	CASSLGSPLHF
TRBV2	TRBJ2-7	CASSLSLRSYEQYF
TRBV1	TRBJ1-5	CTSSQVGRGANQPQHF
TRBV29-1	TRBJ2-2	CSVASTGEAGELFF
TRBV5-8	TRBJ1-6	CASSFRDRINSPLHF
TRBV7-6	TRBJ2-7	CASSFWTGDLTEQYF
TRBV6-6	TRBJ2-5	CASRGPQETQYF
TRBV6-5	TRBJ1-1	CASSGQGPMNTEAFF
TRBV5-5	TRBJ1-2	CASSSDGRKSYTF
TRBV4-1	TRBJ2-3	CASSRPSYDRGRADTQYF
TRBV11-2	TRBJ1-1	CASSLVDGFEAFF
TRBV28	TRBJ2-7	CASNPVDPKVYEQYF
TRBV27	TRBJ2-3	CASSILGGSSTDTQYF
TRBV29-1	TRBJ2-7	CSVAPPLSDEQYF
TRBV6-6	TRBJ2-7	CASSPDRGAYEQYF
TRBV2	TRBJ2-3	CASSEVREAPDTQYF
TRBV6-5	TRBJ1-5	CASRVRGGHQPQHF
TRBV6-6	TRBJ1-3	CASSVPSGNTIYF
TRBV6-5	TRBJ2-7	CASSYGQGAYEQYF
TRBV6-5	TRBJ2-1	CASSSLLAGGPNEQFF
TRBV5-4	TRBJ1-2	CASSRNSGSAGYTF
TRBV11-2	TRBJ2-1	CASSLPTGFEQFF
TRBV15	TRBJ2-7	CATSRGDYEQYF
TRBV2	TRBJ1-5	CASSEMERDQPQHF
TRBV4-1	-	CASSQEVLAYEQYF
TRBV12-5	TRBJ2-3	CASGSVGQTGPDTQYF
TRBV18	TRBJ1-2	CASSPEDKDGYTF
TRBV18	TRBJ2-7	CASSPPATYEQYF
TRBV7-2	TRBJ1-4	CASSPNRGQGKLFF
TRBV27	TRBJ1-2	CASSFQGSDGYTF
TRBV7-2	TRBJ2-3	CASSLAGADTQYF
TRBV5-5	TRBJ1-5	CASSFNPYSNQPQHF
TRBV11-2	TRBJ2-2	CASSMSNTGELFF
TRBV4-1	TRBJ1-4	CASRLGELSATNEKLFF
TRBV5-4	TRBJ2-5	CASSLLAGGYETQYF
TRBV5-4	TRBJ1-6	CASRIWGSTSPLHF
TRBV14	TRBJ1-3	CASSQSMAYSGSTIYF
TRBV7-9	TRBJ2-7	CASSLPTSGSSSSYEQYF
TRBV11-2	TRBJ2-3	CASSSLGGLSTDTQYF
TRBV6-4	TRBJ1-3	CASSDSSFSGTGVFRNTIYF
TRBV6-5	TRBJ1-1	CAAVGGGGTEAFF
TRBV30	TRBJ2-1	CAWGSGNEQFF
TRBV27	TRBJ1-6	CASSLGNFSPLHF
TRBV18	TRBJ1-3	CASSPVDRAGNTIYF
TRBV19	TRBJ2-7	CASSLGQGAKSYYEQYF
TRBV10-3	TRBJ1-6	CAISESGPSGPPLHF
TRBV4-1	TRBJ1-2	CASSQGGQTPAGYTF